These T cell receptor beta chains were read from a single sample in a study of blood T cells in healthy people across ages. TCRdb re-derived calls from the 5' RACE reads in MiXCR, one entry per CDR3 protein. The profile shows about 510,000 distinct CDR3 sequences, roughly a quarter of them singletons. The same sample was also used in a study of T cells of mothers and their children.

Sequencing was carried out using blood. The receptors originated from a boy younger than 10 in good health. Both conserved end residues are part of each CDR3. The order of the fields is clone size, D gene, V gene, J gene, CDR3 protein, CDR3 DNA. The D gene is left open where the match is weak. Clone size, where shown, is once, few, many, or a class for clones that have expanded.

few	.	TRBV3-1	TRBJ1-6	CASSVLGGGNSPLHF	TGTGCCAGCAGCGTATTAGGGGGAGGGAATTCACCCCTCCACTTT
.	.	TRBV29-1	TRBJ2-7	CSVEVTGASYEQYF	TGCAGCGTTGAAGTGACGGGGGCCTCCTACGAGCAGTACTTC
.	.	TRBV7-9	TRBJ2-5	CASSLPTETQYF	TGTGCCAGCAGCTTACCCACGGAGACCCAGTACTTC
few	TRBD2	TRBV7-9	TRBJ2-2	CASSWTSGRENTGELFF	TGTGCCAGCAGCTGGACTAGCGGGAGGGAGAACACCGGGGAGCTGTTTTTT
few	TRBD2	TRBV11-2	TRBJ2-4	CASRGLAGPPLKNIQYF	TGTGCCAGCAGGGGACTAGCGGGACCTCCCCTCAAAAACATTCAGTACTTC
many	TRBD2	TRBV29-1	TRBJ2-1	CSVALRLAGANEQFF	TGCAGCGTTGCCCTCCGACTAGCGGGAGCCAATGAGCAGTTCTTC
.	.	TRBV25-1	TRBJ1-1	CASSDWREIEAFF	TGTGCCAGCAGTGACTGGAGGGAGATTGAAGCTTTCTTT
.	.	TRBV20-1	TRBJ2-5	CSARETRGYQETQYF	TGCAGTGCTAGAGAGACTAGGGGGTACCAAGAGACCCAGTACTTC
few	TRBD1	TRBV6-2/TRBV6-3	TRBJ2-7	CASSETGDEQYF	TGTGCCAGCAGCGAGACAGGGGACGAGCAGTACTTC
.	.	TRBV7-2	TRBJ1-5	CASSLAGQGRDQPQHF	TGTGCCAGCAGCTTAGCGGGGCAGGGGAGGGATCAGCCCCAGCATTTT
.	.	TRBV12-3/TRBV12-4	TRBJ2-3	CASRSGGVRTDAQYF	TGTGCCAGCAGGTCCGGGGGAGTTCGTACAGATGCGCAGTATTTT
few	.	TRBV14	TRBJ1-2	CASSQDSIKDSWRNPGDGYTF	TGTGCCAGCAGCCAAGATTCAATTAAGGACTCCTGGCGCAACCCTGGCGATGGCTACACCTTC
.	TRBD2	TRBV6-4	TRBJ2-3	CASSEQRGGTDTQYF	TGTGCCAGCAGTGAGCAGCGGGGGGGCACAGATACGCAGTATTTT
few	TRBD1	TRBV19	TRBJ2-7	CASSPSRQGYEQYF	TGTGCCAGTAGCCCTTCGAGACAGGGCTACGAGCAGTACTTC
.	.	TRBV10-2	TRBJ2-5	CASSEFVVETQYF	TGCGCCAGCAGTGAGTTTGTGGTAGAGACCCAGTACTTC
few	.	TRBV9	TRBJ2-7	CASSVAGGHEQYF	TGTGCCAGCAGCGTAGCTGGAGGTCACGAGCAGTACTTC
.	.	TRBV20-1	TRBJ1-3	CSAGTQGTGNTIYF	TGCAGTGCTGGAACCCAGGGCACTGGAAACACCATATATTTT
few	.	TRBV7-2	TRBJ2-3	CASSLDRQGLYTQYF	TGTGCCAGCAGCTTAGATCGACAGGGACTATATACGCAGTATTTT
.	.	TRBV6-6	TRBJ2-5	CATLGTSRETQYF	TGTGCCACCCTCGGGACCAGTCGTGAGACCCAGTACTTC
few	TRBD2	TRBV3-1	TRBJ2-4	CASSPQRGIAKNIQYF	TGTGCCAGCAGCCCGCAGCGGGGAATAGCCAAAAACATTCAGTACTTC
few	TRBD1	TRBV5-1	TRBJ2-5	CASSLGPQGETQYF	TGCGCCAGCAGCTTGGGCCCACAGGGGGAGACCCAGTACTTC
few	.	TRBV2	TRBJ2-3	CASRGVLGTDTQYF	TGTGCCAGCAGGGGAGTATTGGGCACAGATACGCAGTATTTT
few	TRBD2	TRBV6-5	TRBJ2-1	CASSLLAGGKNEQFF	TGTGCCAGCAGCCTACTAGCGGGGGGGAAGAATGAGCAGTTCTTC
.	.	TRBV28	TRBJ1-3	CASSFRQFSGNTIYF	TGTGCCAGCAGTTTTCGCCAGTTCTCTGGAAACACCATATATTTT
few	TRBD2	TRBV28	TRBJ2-7	CASSYLAGATYEQYF	TGTGCCAGCAGTTACCTAGCGGGGGCAACCTACGAGCAGTACTTC
.	.	TRBV4-1	TRBJ2-7	CASSQDGPWTASYEQYF	TGCGCCAGCAGCCAAGACGGACCTTGGACTGCTTCCTACGAGCAGTACTTC
.	TRBD2	TRBV7-2	TRBJ2-7	CASSFTSGGYEQYF	TGTGCCAGCAGCTTTACTAGCGGGGGTTACGAGCAGTACTTC
many	TRBD2	TRBV12-3/TRBV12-4	TRBJ2-5	CASSQGLAGEETQYF	TGTGCCAGCAGCCAGGGACTAGCGGGGGAAGAGACCCAGTACTTC
.	TRBD1	TRBV28	TRBJ2-5	CASSLADRLGETQYF	TGTGCCAGCAGTTTAGCGGACAGGCTAGGAGAGACCCAGTACTTC
.	TRBD2	TRBV6-2/TRBV6-3	TRBJ2-4	CASSPLAGGPNIQYF	TGTGCCAGCAGCCCATTAGCGGGAGGGCCCAACATTCAGTACTTC
.	.	TRBV24-1	TRBJ1-1	CATSDGNEAFF	TGTGCCACCAGTGACGGAAATGAAGCTTTCTTT
.	TRBD2	TRBV7-7	TRBJ2-5	CASSRGGQGTQYF	TGTGCCAGCAGTCGGGGAGGGCAAGGGACCCAGTACTTC
few	.	TRBV7-3	TRBJ2-5	CASSFGQEETQYF	TGTGCCAGCAGCTTCGGCCAAGAGGAGACCCAGTACTTC
.	TRBD2	TRBV11-2	TRBJ2-7	CASRPTSGGPYEQYF	TGTGCCAGCAGACCGACTAGCGGGGGGCCTTACGAGCAGTACTTC
few	.	TRBV7-7	TRBJ2-1	CASSPAYYSSYNEQFF	TGTGCCAGCAGCCCGGCTTACTATAGCTCCTACAATGAGCAGTTCTTC
many	.	TRBV5-5	TRBJ1-1	CASSFSGNTEAFF	TGTGCCAGCAGCTTTTCAGGGAACACTGAAGCTTTCTTT
.	.	TRBV14	TRBJ2-5	CASSQVEEETQYF	TGTGCCAGCAGCCAAGTTGAGGAAGAGACCCAGTACTTC
few	.	TRBV14	TRBJ2-7	CASSQWAIAGPHEQYF	TGTGCCAGCAGCCAGTGGGCCATCGCAGGGCCCCACGAGCAGTACTTC
.	TRBD2	TRBV20-1	TRBJ2-7	CSARPWKLAVHEQYF	TGCAGTGCCAGGCCCTGGAAACTAGCGGTGCACGAGCAGTACTTC
many	TRBD2	TRBV4-3	TRBJ2-1	CASSQGPAGGSYEQFF	TGCGCCAGCAGCCAAGGGCCAGCGGGAGGGTCGTATGAGCAGTTCTTC
few	TRBD2	TRBV7-9	TRBJ2-1	CASSLGGGADNEQFF	TGTGCCAGCAGCTTAGGCGGGGGGGCCGACAATGAGCAGTTCTTC
.	.	TRBV11-2	TRBJ2-7	CASSLETDTYEQYF	TGTGCCAGCAGCTTAGAGACTGATACCTACGAGCAGTACTTC
.	.	TRBV7-8	TRBJ1-1	CASSLASANTEAFF	TGTGCCAGCAGCTTAGCGTCCGCGAACACTGAAGCTTTCTTT
few	.	TRBV20-1	TRBJ2-4	CSARGRIGSKNIQYF	TGCAGTGCTAGAGGTCGGATTGGGTCCAAAAACATTCAGTACTTC
few	.	TRBV6-5	TRBJ2-7	CASRPENFNYEQYF	TGTGCCAGCAGGCCGGAAAACTTTAACTACGAGCAGTACTTC